These 29 T cell receptor beta chains were all obtained from the same sample, sequenced in a study of blood T cells in healthy people across ages. Next came a second PCR, run for about 7 to 12 cycles, which used a sample-barcoded 5' primer along with a J-beta primer mix. A single record per CDR3 protein comes from TCRdb applying MiXCR to the 5' RACE reads. In the table there are 1.5 million to 1.9 million distinct CDR3 sequences, roughly 43% of which are singletons. Sequences were obtained from blood. Receptors originate from a woman under 30 in good health.

The chain employs TRBV5-1 and TRBJ2-1; either TRBD1 or TRBD2 may fit D (5 bases each). Trimming pared 7 bases from V and 1 base from J, leaving 12 bases between. Germline V gene data show CDR1 as SGHRS and CDR2 as YFSETQ. The CDR3 runs 14 residues. The CDR3 nucleotides read TGCGCCAGCTTTAGTGAGGGGTCCTACAATGAGCAGTTCTTC. Residues: CASFSEGSYNEQFF.

The chain is built from TRBV6-2 or TRBV6-3 and TRBJ2-7; 7 bases align to TRBD1. V dropped 5 bases and J dropped 5; count of bases not matched to a gene: 9. This CDR3 has 14 amino acids. Germline V gene sequence: CDR1 MNHEY, CDR2 SVGEGT. The CDR3 region is CASSPRQGFDEQYF. CDR3 DNA sequence: TGTGCCAGCAGTCCCCGACAGGGTTTCGACGAGCAGTACTTC.

The gene calls are TRBV4-3 and TRBJ1-1, with D possibly matching TRBD1 (5 bases). The V gene's germline CDR1 is LGHNA and CDR2 YSLEER. This CDR3 spans 14 amino acids. V was trimmed by 3 bases and J by 4 bases, leaving 12 bases between them. The CDR3 DNA reads as TGCGCCAGCAGCCAGGCGACCGGGGGCACTGAAGCTTTCTTT. Its protein is CASSQATGGTEAFF.

This clonotype was recorded at least ten times. The genes are TRBV12-3 or TRBV12-4 and TRBJ2-7; the D is unclear. Trimming took off 3 bases at V and 3 bases at J, with 9 bases between the two ends. The CDR3 is 13 residues long. The CDR3 spells CASSFGDVYEQYF. In DNA form, the CDR3 reads TGTGCCAGCAGTTTTGGCGATGTCTACGAGCAGTACTTC.

CDR3 sequence reads: CSASYVPDTQYF. The CDR3 DNA reads as TGCAGTGCTAGTTACGTTCCAGATACGCAGTATTTT. The V gene is TRBV20-1, the J gene TRBJ2-3; the D is unclear. V lost 3 bases and J lost 4, with 8 bases in between. This CDR3 region has 12 residues. Germline CDR1 DFQATT, CDR2 SNEGSKA (reference sequence).

CDR3: CAGTRQGVYNEQFF. CDR3 coding DNA: TGTGCCGGCACCCGACAGGGGGTGTACAATGAGCAGTTCTTC. The V and J genes are TRBV7-2 and TRBJ2-1; 9 positions match TRBD1. With V trimmed by 11 bases and J by 4 bases, 9 bases remained unmatched. CDR1 is SGHTA, CDR2 FQGNSA, per germline. This CDR3 is 14 amino acids long.

This clonotype was picked up a small number of times. The chain combines TRBV5-1 with TRBJ1-1, with D possibly TRBD1 on 6 matching bases. In germline, CDR1 is SGHRS, CDR2 YFSETQ. The V end lost 1 base, the J end lost 5 bases, and 18 bases lay between the germline ends. There are 16 residues in the CDR3. CDR3 nucleotide sequence: TGCGCCAGCAGCTTGTTACAGGGCCTTATTCGAACTGAAGCTTTCTTT. Translating it yields CASSLLQGLIRTEAFF.

This clonotype was counted only a few times. The chain links TRBV29-1 to TRBJ2-7, with D perhaps matching TRBD2 (5 bases). The germline V gene encodes CDR1 SQVTM and CDR2 ANQGSEA. This CDR3 comprises 13 residues. Trimming pared 1 base from V and 6 bases from J, leaving 13 bases between. In DNA form, the CDR3 reads TGCAGCGTTGAAGGCGACAACGGAGGCGAGCAGTACTTC. Translating gives CSVEGDNGGEQYF.

The table lists this clonotype with a count of one. The chain recombines TRBV4-3 with TRBJ2-3; TRBD2 matches 14 bases. Unmatched junction bases numbered 15, after V lost 4 bases and J lost 3 bases. The germline gives CDR1 LGHNA, CDR2 YSLEER. The CDR3 sequence is 20 residues long. The CDR3 DNA is TGCGCCAGCAGCCCCCACTCGACTAGCGGGGGGGAGTTTGGGACAGATACGCAGTATTTT. This codes for CASSPHSTSGGEFGTDTQYF.

There are a few counts of this clonotype. This chain links TRBV29-1 with TRBJ2-1, with unresolved D. Looked up from germline, CDR1 is SQVTM and CDR2 is ANQGSEA. The CDR3 totals 12 residues. For the CDR3, the DNA is TGCAGTCTAAAAAGGGCCGCCAATGAGCAGTTCTTC. As protein: CSLKRAANEQFF.

This clonotype has only one observation. The chain recombines TRBV2 with TRBJ2-5; D unclear. The CDR3 has 14 residues. Germline V gives CDR1 SNHLY, CDR2 FYNNEI. Trimming removed 4 bases from V and 4 bases from J, with 13 bases in between. CDR3 bases: TGTGCCAGCAGTGTTGGCCTCGGCCCAGAGACCCAGTACTTC. Translation: CASSVGLGPETQYF.

J is TRBJ2-1 and V is TRBV12-3 or TRBV12-4; possible D gene TRBD1, 6 bases. V was cut by 8 bases and J by 8 bases, with 19 bases left in between. The CDR3 has 14 residues. CDR3: CASSRGLFSDEQFF. Written as DNA, the CDR3 is TGTGCCAGCTCCAGGGGCCTCTTTTCCGATGAGCAGTTCTTC.

A few counts support this clonotype. The V call is TRBV7-2, the J call TRBJ1-4; D gene ambiguous. This CDR3 has 14 amino acids. The V end lost 6 bases, the J end lost 1 base, and 9 bases lay between the germline ends. The germline V gene encodes CDR1 SGHTA and CDR2 FQGNSA. CDR3 DNA sequence: TGTGCCAGCAGAAGAAGCGAAACTAATGAAAAACTGTTTTTT. It codes for CASRRSETNEKLFF.

The V gene is TRBV7-9, the J gene TRBJ2-5, with D possibly TRBD1 on 7 matching bases. V was clipped by 3 bases and J by 12 bases, with 14 bases between them. The germline V gene has CDR1 SEHNR and CDR2 FQNEAQ (reference sequence). The CDR3 consists of 12 residues. This CDR3 reads CASSFGGTAEYF. CDR3 DNA: TGTGCCAGCAGCTTTGGCGGGACAGCAGAGTACTTC.

V usage is TRBV29-1 and J usage is TRBJ1-4; D not certain. There are 11 residues in the CDR3. From germline, CDR1 is SQVTM and CDR2 ANQGSEA. The V end lost 3 bases, the J end lost 5 bases, and 4 bases lay between the germline ends. CDR3 residues: CSVEENEKLFF. The CDR3 DNA reads TGCAGCGTTGAGGAGAATGAAAAACTGTTTTTT.

The V call is TRBV3-1, the J call TRBJ2-3; D could derive from TRBD1 or TRBD2 (5 bases each). Germline V gives CDR1 LGHDT, CDR2 YNNKEL (reference sequence). The germline V and J ends were trimmed by 1 base and 0 bases, with 20 bases remaining between them. The CDR3 has 19 residues. The CDR3 DNA reads as TGTGCCAGCAGCCAAGGTGGAGACGGGACGATTTTTAGCACAGATACGCAGTATTTT. It is translated as CASSQGGDGTIFSTDTQYF.

This sequence joins TRBV27 and TRBJ2-1, with TRBD2 matching over 8 bases. The CDR3 has 19 residues. CDR1 MNHEY and CDR2 SMNVEV come from the germline V gene (reference sequence). V dropped 7 bases and J dropped 4; count of bases not matched to a gene: 21. As DNA, the CDR3 is TGTGCCAGCACCTGGGCGCGGGGTGGAGCGGGAGTCGGGTACAATGAGCAGTTCTTC. Its translation: CASTWARGGAGVGYNEQFF.

The chain employs TRBV27 and TRBJ1-1, with 8 bases fitting TRBD1. The trim removed 4 bases at V and 3 bases at J, leaving 7 bases unmatched. Germline assignment: CDR1 MNHEY and CDR2 SMNVEV (reference sequence). The CDR3 has 15 residues. The CDR3 reads CASSSPWTGHTEAFF. The CDR3 DNA follows: TGTGCCAGCAGTTCGCCTTGGACAGGGCACACTGAAGCTTTCTTT.

A few counts support this clonotype. The V gene is TRBV7-9, the J gene TRBJ1-2, with a possible D match to TRBD1 (6 bases). The germline V gene encodes CDR1 SEHNR and CDR2 FQNEAQ (reference sequence). With 5 bases removed from V and 4 bases from J, the gap between germline ends came to 14 bases. The CDR3 runs 14 residues. The CDR3 sequence: CASSPTGWGYGYTF. CDR3 DNA sequence: TGTGCCAGCAGCCCGACAGGCTGGGGCTATGGCTACACCTTC. Filled out from reference TRBV7-9 and TRBJ1-2, the complete variable domain reads DTGVSQNPRHKITKRGQNVTFRCDPISEHNRLYWYRQTLGQGPEFLTYFQNEAQLEKSRLLSDRFSAERPKGSFSTLEIQRTEQGDSAMYLCASSPTGWGYGYTFGSGTRLTVV.

The V call is TRBV9, the J call TRBJ2-2; 11 bases are shared with TRBD2. J lost 6 bases, V lost 0 bases, and 4 bases had no gene match. Germline V gene data show CDR1 as SGDLS and CDR2 as YYNGEE. The CDR3 covers 16 residues. The CDR3 loop is CASSVVVAGGPGELFF. CDR3 DNA sequence: TGTGCCAGCAGCGTAGTGGTAGCGGGGGGGCCCGGGGAGCTGTTTTTT.

This clonotype came up a few times. This rearrangement joins TRBV12-3 or TRBV12-4 to TRBJ2-7; the D call may be TRBD1 or TRBD2 (7 bases each). Trimming removed 6 bases from V and 4 bases from J, with 22 bases in between. This CDR3 is 16 amino acids long. The CDR3: CASSLSGTVGMYEQYF. The DNA of the CDR3 is TGTGCCAGCAGCTTAAGCGGGACAGTGGGAATGTACGAGCAGTACTTC.

The chain couples TRBV7-9 to TRBJ2-7, with TRBD1 matching 8 bases. CDR1 and CDR2 (germline): SEHNR, FQNEAQ (reference sequence). The CDR3 extends over 15 amino acids. After removal of 3 bases from V and 1 base from J, the junction contained 5 bases not matched to a gene. This CDR3 is CASSFQGAPSYEQYF. The CDR3 nucleotides read TGTGCCAGCAGCTTCCAGGGGGCACCATCCTACGAGCAGTACTTC.

The chain combines TRBV24-1 with TRBJ2-3, with unresolved D. The V end was cut by 3 bases, the J end by 4 bases, with 7 bases between. Germline V gene sequence: CDR1 KGHDR, CDR2 SFDVKD. This CDR3 spans 13 amino acids. The CDR3 DNA is TGTGCCACCAGTGATCGGAGTGCAGATACGCAGTATTTT. Protein: CATSDRSADTQYF.

The chain recombines TRBV20-1 with TRBJ1-5, with D perhaps matching TRBD1 (6 bases). The CDR3 loop spans 16 amino acids. Germline V gene data show CDR1 as DFQATT and CDR2 as SNEGSKA (reference sequence). The germline V and J ends were trimmed by 0 bases and 1 base, with 13 bases remaining between them. The CDR3 reads CSARDPMQGSNQPQHF. The CDR3, as DNA: TGCAGTGCTAGAGATCCCATGCAGGGGAGCAATCAGCCCCAGCATTTT.

This clonotype was seen only a few times. CDR3 loop: CASSRVKDSNYGYTF. For the CDR3, the DNA is TGCGCCAGCAGCCGGGTGAAGGACAGCAACTATGGCTACACCTTC. This rearrangement joins TRBV4-3 to TRBJ1-2, with a tentative D call TRBD1 (6 bases). There are 15 residues in the CDR3. Trimming removed 4 bases from V and 2 bases from J, with 14 bases in between. Germline loops: CDR1 LGHNA, CDR2 YSLEER.

This clonotype occurred a few times. The chain has TRBV29-1 and TRBJ1-2; D remains unclear. CDR1 and CDR2 (germline): SQVTM, ANQGSEA. V gave up 5 bases and J gave up 2 bases, with 9 bases separating them. The CDR3 is 12 residues long. CDR3 loop: CSVLTQNYGYTF. For the CDR3, the DNA is TGCAGCGTTTTGACCCAGAACTATGGCTACACCTTC. The full variable domain, rest sourced from reference TRBV29-1 and TRBJ1-2, is SAVISQKPSRDICQRGTSLTIQCQVDSQVTMMFWYRQQPGQSLTLIATANQGSEATYESGFVIDKFPISRPNLTFSTLTVSNMSPEDSSIYLCSVLTQNYGYTFGSGTRLTVV.

V and J are TRBV25-1 and TRBJ2-7; a weak D match, TRBD2 (6 bases). Gene TRBJ2-5 matches the end of the DNA better, so the J call may be wrong. This CDR3 contains 11 residues. The germline CDR1 and CDR2 sequences are MGHDK and SYGVNS. This chain's CDR3 is CASSGGATQYF. The CDR3 DNA reads as TGTGCCAGCAGTGGCGGGGCGACCCAGTACTTC.

Only a few counts were recorded for this clonotype. The chain combines TRBV7-2 with TRBJ2-3; perhaps TRBD1 as D (7 bases). CDR1 is SGHTA and CDR2 is FQGNSA in the germline V gene. The CDR3 runs 18 residues. V was trimmed by 3 bases and J by 3 bases, leaving 22 bases between them. The CDR3 is CASSLWGRGVSGTDTQYF. CDR3 DNA sequence: TGTGCCAGCAGCTTGTGGGGCAGGGGGGTTAGTGGGACAGATACGCAGTATTTT.

This clonotype was counted between two and nine times. V and J are TRBV2 and TRBJ1-4, with D hard to call. The CDR3 consists of 13 residues. Germline V lookup: CDR1 SNHLY, CDR2 FYNNEI. V shed 7 bases and J shed 7 bases, with 13 bases lying between them. The chain's CDR3 is CASNRVGGEKLFF. The CDR3 bases are TGTGCCAGCAATAGGGTGGGAGGTGAAAAACTGTTTTTT.